This T cell receptor (beta chain) was identified in a study of blood T cell repertoires in COVID-19. Across the whole study: COVID-19 samples collected from the United States, Italy and Spain covered acute and convalescent phases.

This clone appeared once. Repertoires were generated with immunoSEQ multiplex PCR, while TCRdb's copy carries only in-frame clones and drops some. The top ten hold about 1.3% of the sample, which has about 220,000 clones, about 80% seen once. The TCR sequence derives from a woman between 35 and 50 years old with acute COVID-19. Sample: PBMCs or T cells enriched from blood (not recorded which).

The DNA of the CDR3 is TGTGCCAGCAGGCTTCTAAGCCCCTATGAAAAACTGTTTTTT. It codes for CASRLLSPYEKLFF. The chain joins TRBV2 to TRBJ1-4; no firm D call. Germline-derived CDR1 and CDR2 are SNHLY and FYNNEI. The CDR3 has 14 amino acids. V lost 6 bases and J 6 bases, leaving 14 bases between the germline ends.